Reported below is one T cell receptor (beta chain). The antigen remains undetermined. At one end, the junction sequence differs from germline, possibly due to a read error. The PCR contained 60 Vbeta and 13 Jbeta primers. Profiling relied on immunoSEQ multiplex PCR, and the TCRdb table lists in-frame clones only, not all of them. The data show about 120,000 clones, less than 80% seen once. This entry comes from a study of cytomegalovirus exposure and HLA in healthy donors. Across the study: Around 78 million unique TCR sequences came from HLA-typed donors in an early release.

General study points: In vitro testing confirmed three CMV-associated chains as specific for CMV antigens. As was reported, the HLA-A and HLA-B alleles of most subjects were accurately predicted from TCR beta sequences.

The CDR3 runs to 15 residues. Germline loops: CDR1 MNHNS, CDR2 SASEGT. The rearrangement links TRBV6-1 to TRBJ2-2; TRBD1 matches at 9 bases. The clonotype originates from a man in his thirties or forties in good health and CMV-seronegative. Sequenced material: PBMCs. CDR3 DNA: TGTGCCATCAGTCGGGACAGGGTGGGCACCGGGGAGCTGTTTTTT. Translating it yields CAISRDRVGTGELFF.